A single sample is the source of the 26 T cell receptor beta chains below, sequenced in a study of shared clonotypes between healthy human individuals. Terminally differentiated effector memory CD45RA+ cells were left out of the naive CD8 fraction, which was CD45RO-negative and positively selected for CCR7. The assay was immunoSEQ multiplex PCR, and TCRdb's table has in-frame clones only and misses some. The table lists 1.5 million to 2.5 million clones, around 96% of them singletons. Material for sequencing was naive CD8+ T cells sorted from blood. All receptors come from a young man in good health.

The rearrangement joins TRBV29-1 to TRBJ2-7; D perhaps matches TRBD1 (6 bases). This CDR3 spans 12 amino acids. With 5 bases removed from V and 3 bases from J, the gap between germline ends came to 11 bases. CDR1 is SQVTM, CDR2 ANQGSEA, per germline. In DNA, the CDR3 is TGCAGCGTTCAAATACAGGGCTACGAGCAGTACTTC. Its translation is CSVQIQGYEQYF.

The CDR3 nucleotides read TGCGCCAGCAGTCACCCCGGGACTAGCGGGGCGGCTTCTAGCACAGATACGCAGTATTTT. Its protein is CASSHPGTSGAASSTDTQYF. The V gene is TRBV4-1, the J gene TRBJ2-3; TRBD2 matches at 13 bases. Trimming took 6 bases from V and 0 from J; bases not matched to a gene: 15. Germline loops: CDR1 MGHRA, CDR2 YSYEKL. The CDR3 is 20 amino acids.

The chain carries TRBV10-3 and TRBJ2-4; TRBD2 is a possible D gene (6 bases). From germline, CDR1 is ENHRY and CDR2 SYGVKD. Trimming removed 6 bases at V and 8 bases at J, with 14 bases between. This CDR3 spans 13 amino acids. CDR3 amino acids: CAIRASGGDIQYF. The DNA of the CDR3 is TGTGCCATCAGAGCAAGTGGAGGGGACATTCAGTACTTC.

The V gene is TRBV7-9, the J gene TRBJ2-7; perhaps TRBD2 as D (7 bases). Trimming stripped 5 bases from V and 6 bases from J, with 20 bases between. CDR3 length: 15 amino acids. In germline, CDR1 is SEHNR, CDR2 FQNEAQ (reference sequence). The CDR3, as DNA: TGTGCCAGCAGCCGGGGGGCGGGAGCAAGAGTCGAGCAGTACTTC. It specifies CASSRGAGARVEQYF.

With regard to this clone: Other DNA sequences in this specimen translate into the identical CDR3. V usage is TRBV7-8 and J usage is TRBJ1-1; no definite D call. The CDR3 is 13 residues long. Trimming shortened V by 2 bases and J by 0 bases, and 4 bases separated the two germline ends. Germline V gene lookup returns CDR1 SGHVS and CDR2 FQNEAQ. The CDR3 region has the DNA TGTGCCAGCAGCTTAACCCTGAACACTGAAGCTTTCTTT. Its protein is CASSLTLNTEAFF.

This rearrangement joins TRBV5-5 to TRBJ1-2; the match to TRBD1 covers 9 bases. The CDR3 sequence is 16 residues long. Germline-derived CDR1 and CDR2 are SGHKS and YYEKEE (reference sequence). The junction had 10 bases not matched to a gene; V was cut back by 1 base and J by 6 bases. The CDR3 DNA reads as TGTGCCAGCAGCTTGAGGACACCCGGGACAGGGAATGGCTACACCTTC. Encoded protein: CASSLRTPGTGNGYTF.

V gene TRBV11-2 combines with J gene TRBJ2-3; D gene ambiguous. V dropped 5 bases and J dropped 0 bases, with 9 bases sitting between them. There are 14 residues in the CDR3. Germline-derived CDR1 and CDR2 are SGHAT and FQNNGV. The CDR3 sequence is CASSQFVSTDTQYF. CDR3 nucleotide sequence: TGTGCCAGCAGCCAGTTCGTTAGCACAGATACGCAGTATTTT.

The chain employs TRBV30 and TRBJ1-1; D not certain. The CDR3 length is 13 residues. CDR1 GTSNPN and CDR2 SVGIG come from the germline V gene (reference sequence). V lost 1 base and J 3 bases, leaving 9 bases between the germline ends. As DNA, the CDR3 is TGTGCCTGGAGTGAGTTGATAGACACTGAAGCTTTCTTT. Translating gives CAWSELIDTEAFF.

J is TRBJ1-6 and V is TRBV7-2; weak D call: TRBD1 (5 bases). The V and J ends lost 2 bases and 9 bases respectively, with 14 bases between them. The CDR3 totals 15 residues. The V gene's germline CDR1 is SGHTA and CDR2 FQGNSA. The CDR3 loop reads CASSLNAGGSSPLHF. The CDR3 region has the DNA TGTGCCAGCAGCTTAAACGCCGGGGGGAGTTCACCCCTCCACTTT. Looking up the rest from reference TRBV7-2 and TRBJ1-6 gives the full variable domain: GAGVSQSPSNKVTEKGKDVELRCDPISGHTALYWYRQSLGQGLEFLIYFQGNSAPDKSGLPSDRFSAERTGGSVSTLTIQRTQQEDSAVYLCASSLNAGGSSPLHFGNGTRLTVT.

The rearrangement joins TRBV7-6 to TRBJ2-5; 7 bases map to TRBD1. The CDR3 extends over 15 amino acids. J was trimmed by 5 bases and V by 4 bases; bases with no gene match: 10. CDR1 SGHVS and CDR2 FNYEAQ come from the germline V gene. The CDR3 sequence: CASSYDYDRVETQYF. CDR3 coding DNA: TGTGCCAGCAGCTATGATTACGACAGGGTTGAGACCCAGTACTTC.

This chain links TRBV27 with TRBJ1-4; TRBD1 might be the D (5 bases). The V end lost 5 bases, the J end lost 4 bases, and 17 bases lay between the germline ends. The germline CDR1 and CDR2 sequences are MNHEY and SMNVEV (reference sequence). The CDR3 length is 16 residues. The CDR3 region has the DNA TGTGCCAGCAGTCCTCGAATTTTGAGGGGTAATGAAAAACTGTTTTTT. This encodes CASSPRILRGNEKLFF.

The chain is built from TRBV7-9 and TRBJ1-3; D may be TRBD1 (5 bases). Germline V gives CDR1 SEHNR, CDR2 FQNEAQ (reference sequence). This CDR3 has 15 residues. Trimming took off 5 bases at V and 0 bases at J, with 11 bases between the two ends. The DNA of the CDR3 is TGTGCCAGCAGCCCCAGGGTGATCTCTGGAAACACCATATATTTT. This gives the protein CASSPRVISGNTIYF. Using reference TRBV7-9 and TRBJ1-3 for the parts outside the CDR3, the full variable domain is DTGVSQNPRHKITKRGQNVTFRCDPISEHNRLYWYRQTLGQGPEFLTYFQNEAQLEKSRLLSDRFSAERPKGSFSTLEIQRTEQGDSAMYLCASSPRVISGNTIYFGEGSWLTVV.

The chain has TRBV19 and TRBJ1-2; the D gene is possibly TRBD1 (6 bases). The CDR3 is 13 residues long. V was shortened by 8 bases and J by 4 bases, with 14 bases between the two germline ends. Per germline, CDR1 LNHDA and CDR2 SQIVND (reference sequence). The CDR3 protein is CASQGLEGYGYTF. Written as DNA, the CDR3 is TGTGCCAGTCAGGGGCTCGAAGGCTATGGCTACACCTTC.

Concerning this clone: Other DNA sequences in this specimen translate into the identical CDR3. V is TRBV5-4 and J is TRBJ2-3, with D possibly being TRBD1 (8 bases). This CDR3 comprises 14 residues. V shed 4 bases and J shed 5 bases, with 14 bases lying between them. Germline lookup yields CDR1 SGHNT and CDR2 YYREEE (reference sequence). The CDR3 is CASSSTGGEDTQYF. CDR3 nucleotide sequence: TGTGCCAGCAGCAGCACAGGGGGGGAAGATACGCAGTATTTT. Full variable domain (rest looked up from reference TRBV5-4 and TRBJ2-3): ETGVTQSPTHLIKTRGQQVTLRCSSQSGHNTVSWYQQALGQGPQFIFQYYREEENGRGNFPPRFSGLQFPNYSSELNVNALELDDSALYLCASSSTGGEDTQYFGPGTRLTVL.

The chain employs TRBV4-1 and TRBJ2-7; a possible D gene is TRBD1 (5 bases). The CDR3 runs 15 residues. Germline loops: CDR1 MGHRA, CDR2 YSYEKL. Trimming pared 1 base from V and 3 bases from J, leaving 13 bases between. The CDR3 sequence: CASSQVAGQYYEQYF. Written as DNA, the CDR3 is TGCGCCAGCAGCCAAGTTGCTGGACAATACTACGAGCAGTACTTC.

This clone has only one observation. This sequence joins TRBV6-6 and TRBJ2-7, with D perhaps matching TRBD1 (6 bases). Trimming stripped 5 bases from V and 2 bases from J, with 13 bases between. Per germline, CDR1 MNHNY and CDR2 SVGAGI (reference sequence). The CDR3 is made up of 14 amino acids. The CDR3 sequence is CASSLRDIAYEQYF. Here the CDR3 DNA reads TGTGCCAGCAGTCTTCGGGACATCGCCTACGAGCAGTACTTC.

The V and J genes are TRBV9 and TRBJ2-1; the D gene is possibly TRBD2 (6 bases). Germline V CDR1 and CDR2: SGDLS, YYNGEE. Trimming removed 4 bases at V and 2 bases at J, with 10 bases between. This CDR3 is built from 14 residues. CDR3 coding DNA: TGTGCCAGCAGCCCTCCGGGGGCCTACAATGAGCAGTTCTTC. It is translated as CASSPPGAYNEQFF.

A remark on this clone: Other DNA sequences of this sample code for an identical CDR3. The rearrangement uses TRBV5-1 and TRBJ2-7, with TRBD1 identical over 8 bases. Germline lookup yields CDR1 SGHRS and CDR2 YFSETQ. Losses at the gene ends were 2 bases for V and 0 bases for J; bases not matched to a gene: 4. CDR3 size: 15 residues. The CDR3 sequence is CASSLDRGSSYEQYF. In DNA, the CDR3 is TGCGCCAGCAGCTTAGACAGGGGCAGCTCCTACGAGCAGTACTTC.

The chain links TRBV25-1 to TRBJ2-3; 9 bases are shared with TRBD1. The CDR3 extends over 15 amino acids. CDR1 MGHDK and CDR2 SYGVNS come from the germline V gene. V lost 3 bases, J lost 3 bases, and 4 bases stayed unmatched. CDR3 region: CASSETGGVTDTQYF. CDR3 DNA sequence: TGTGCCAGCAGTGAGACAGGGGGGGTGACAGATACGCAGTATTTT.

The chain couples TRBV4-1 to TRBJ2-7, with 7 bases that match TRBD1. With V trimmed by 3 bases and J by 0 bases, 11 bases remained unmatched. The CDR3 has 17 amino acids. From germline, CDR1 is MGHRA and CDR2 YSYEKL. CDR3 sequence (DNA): TGCGCCAGCAGCCATAAACCGGGACAGACGAGCTCCTACGAGCAGTACTTC. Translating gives CASSHKPGQTSSYEQYF.

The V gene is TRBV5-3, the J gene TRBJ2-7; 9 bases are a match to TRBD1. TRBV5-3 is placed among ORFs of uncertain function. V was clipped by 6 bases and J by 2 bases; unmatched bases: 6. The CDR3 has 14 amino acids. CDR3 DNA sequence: TGTGCCAGAACCGCGACAGGGGGTCCCTACGAGCAGTACTTC. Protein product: CARTATGGPYEQYF.

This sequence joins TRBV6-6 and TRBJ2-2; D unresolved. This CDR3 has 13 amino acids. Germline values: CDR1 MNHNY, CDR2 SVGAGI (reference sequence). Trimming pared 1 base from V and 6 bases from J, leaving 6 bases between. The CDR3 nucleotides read TGTGCCAGCAGTTACTTCCGGGCCGGGGAGCTGTTTTTT. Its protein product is CASSYFRAGELFF.

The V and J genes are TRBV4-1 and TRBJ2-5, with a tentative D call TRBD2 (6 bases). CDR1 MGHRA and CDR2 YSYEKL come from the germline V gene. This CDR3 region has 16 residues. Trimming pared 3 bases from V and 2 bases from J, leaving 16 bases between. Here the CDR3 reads CASSQAGPMVQETQYF. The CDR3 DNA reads TGCGCCAGCAGCCAGGCGGGGCCGATGGTACAAGAGACCCAGTACTTC.

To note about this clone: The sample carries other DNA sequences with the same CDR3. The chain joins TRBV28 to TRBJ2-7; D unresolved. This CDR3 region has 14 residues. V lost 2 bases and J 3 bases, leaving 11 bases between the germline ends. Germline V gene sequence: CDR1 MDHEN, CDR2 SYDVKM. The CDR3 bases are TGTGCCAGCAGTTTACGTGGGGAAGTCTACGAGCAGTACTTC. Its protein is CASSLRGEVYEQYF.

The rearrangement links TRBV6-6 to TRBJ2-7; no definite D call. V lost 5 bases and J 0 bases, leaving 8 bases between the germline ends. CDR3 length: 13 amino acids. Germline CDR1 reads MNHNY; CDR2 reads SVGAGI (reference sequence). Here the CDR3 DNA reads TGTGCCAGCAGTGACGCAAACTCCTACGAGCAGTACTTC. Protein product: CASSDANSYEQYF.

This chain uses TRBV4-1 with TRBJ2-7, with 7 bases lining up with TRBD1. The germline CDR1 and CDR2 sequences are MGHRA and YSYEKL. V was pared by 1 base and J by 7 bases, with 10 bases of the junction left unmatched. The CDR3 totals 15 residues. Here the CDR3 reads CASSQVGEGAWEQYF. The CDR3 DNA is TGCGCCAGCAGCCAAGTGGGAGAGGGGGCTTGGGAGCAGTACTTC.